The present entry profiles one T cell receptor beta chain with its context. This sample is part of a study of OX40 agonist ivuxolimab in advanced cancers. Whole-study context: Three patients, one with hepatocellular carcinoma and two with cutaneous melanoma, responded partially.

CDR3 length: 13 residues. Deletions cut 1 base from V and 5 bases from J, with 9 bases between. Germline lookup yields CDR1 MDHEN and CDR2 SYDVKM. Samples were taken at baseline and on day 1 of cycles 4 and 7. Here immunoSEQ multiplex PCR was the method, and the copy in TCRdb shows in-frame clones only, minus some. The profile shows tens of thousands of clones, approximately 90% of them singletons. The chain uses TRBV28 and TRBJ2-7; D is undetermined. The specimen was CD4+ or CD8+ T cells sorted from blood, collected in a trial of the OX40 agonist ivuxolimab. The receptor's source is an adult with an advanced solid tumor such as melanoma, head and neck, liver or kidney cancer. CDR3 sequence: CASSLFAPHEQYF. CDR3 nucleotides: TGTGCCAGCAGTTTATTCGCCCCCCACGAGCAGTACTTC.